A single sample gave rise to the 14 T cell receptor beta chains below, sequenced in a study of beta chain features in type 1 diabetes. Sequenced material consisted of expressed TCRB transcripts (all of the isolated RNA was reverse transcribed). Profiled with immunoSEQ multiplex PCR; TCRdb holds only in-frame clones, not every one. The sample contains roughly 120,000 clones, almost 40% of which appear only once. The sequenced material came from stem cell memory CD4+ T cells from blood. These receptors came from a woman aged 18-29 years in good health.

The chain uses TRBV30 and TRBJ2-4, with 11 nucleotides matching TRBD2. Germline V gene sequence: CDR1 GTSNPN, CDR2 SVGIG (reference sequence). The J segment lost 4 bases and the V segment lost 5 bases, leaving 1 base of the junction unmatched. The CDR3 is 13 amino acids. The CDR3 is CAWRLAGKNIQYF. The CDR3 DNA reads TGTGCCTGGCGACTAGCGGGAAAAAACATTCAGTACTTC.

This clone was seen a handful of times. The chain has TRBV15 and TRBJ2-3; 12 nucleotides agree with TRBD1. V shed 4 bases, J shed 7 bases, and the junction held 6 bases outside the gene matches. The CDR3 spans 15 residues. CDR1 is LNHNV and CDR2 is YYDKDF in the germline V gene (reference sequence). CDR3 residues: CATSKPGQGANTQYF. The DNA for the CDR3 is TGTGCCACCAGCAAACCGGGACAGGGGGCAAATACGCAGTATTTT.

The CDR3 protein is CATSRVGGSTDTQYF. Written as DNA, the CDR3 is TGTGCCACCAGCAGAGTTGGAGGGTCCACAGATACGCAGTATTTT. The V and J genes are TRBV15 and TRBJ2-3; a weak D match, TRBD2 (6 bases). Germline lookup yields CDR1 LNHNV and CDR2 YYDKDF (reference sequence). This CDR3 has 15 residues. Trimming cost V 1 base and J 2 bases, with 10 bases left between them.

CDR3 sequence reads: CAWRLAAVNTEAFF. The CDR3 bases are TGTGCCTGGAGGTTGGCGGCGGTGAACACTGAAGCTTTCTTT. This sequence joins TRBV30 and TRBJ1-1; unclear D gene. Germline V lookup: CDR1 GTSNPN, CDR2 SVGIG (reference sequence). This CDR3 is built from 14 residues. The V end lost 3 bases, the J end lost 0 bases, and 11 bases lay between the germline ends.

This clone was seen only a few times. This chain joins TRBV7-2 and TRBJ2-1; 9 bases fit TRBD2. The CDR3 is 17 amino acids. V dropped 4 bases and J dropped 7; count of bases not matched to a gene: 14. Germline assignment: CDR1 SGHTA and CDR2 FQGNSA. Written as DNA, the CDR3 is TGTGCCAGCAGCTCCGGCTATAGCGGGAGCGGTCGTAATGAGCAGTTCTTC. Its protein product is CASSSGYSGSGRNEQFF.

V and J are TRBV7-9 and TRBJ1-2, with 12 bases lining up with TRBD1. V lost 3 bases and J lost 5; bases outside the gene matches: 4. Germline lookup yields CDR1 SEHNR and CDR2 FQNEAQ (reference sequence). The CDR3 consists of 15 residues. The CDR3 DNA reads as TGTGCCAGCAGCTTGGGGACAGGGGGCTGGTATGGCTACACCTTC. Its translation is CASSLGTGGWYGYTF.

The gene calls are TRBV7-2 and TRBJ2-7, with a possible D match to TRBD1 (6 bases). The germline gives CDR1 SGHTA, CDR2 FQGNSA. The length of the CDR3 is 14 residues. V lost 1 base and J lost 2, with 9 bases in between. Here the CDR3 DNA reads TGTGCCAGCAGCTTAGACGGGACAACCTACGAGCAGTACTTC. Translated: CASSLDGTTYEQYF.

This clone occurred a few times. The gene calls are TRBV5-1 and TRBJ2-7; 10 bases match TRBD2. Germline values: CDR1 SGHRS, CDR2 YFSETQ. V was clipped by 1 base and J by 2 bases; unmatched bases: 6. The CDR3 consists of 16 residues. The CDR3, as DNA: TGCGCCAGCAGCTTGCGACGTAGCGGGAGGACCTACGAGCAGTACTTC. Its protein is CASSLRRSGRTYEQYF.

The V and J genes are TRBV20-1 and TRBJ2-7; D unclear. V was clipped by 0 bases and J by 10 bases, with 10 bases between them. Germline CDR1 is DFQATT and CDR2 is SNEGSKA (reference sequence). This CDR3 contains 11 residues. CDR3 DNA: TGCAGTGCTAGAGATAGGAGTCATCAGTACTTC. This translates into CSARDRSHQYF.

This clone has just a few counts. The V gene is TRBV4-3, the J gene TRBJ2-4; D remains unclear. The V gene lost 3 bases and the J gene lost 5 bases, with 17 bases spanning the gap. The CDR3 runs to 16 residues. Per the germline V gene, CDR1 is LGHNA and CDR2 is YSLEER. The CDR3 loop reads CASSQGPVRSENIQYF. The CDR3 DNA reads TGCGCCAGCAGCCAGGGCCCAGTACGGTCGGAAAACATTCAGTACTTC.

V gene TRBV19 combines with J gene TRBJ2-1, with 14 positions matching TRBD2. CDR1 and CDR2 (germline): LNHDA, SQIVND (reference sequence). The CDR3 is 17 amino acids. Losses at the gene ends were 6 bases for V and 9 bases for J; bases not matched to a gene: 13. The CDR3: CASSPGTSGRDPSEQFF. CDR3 sequence (DNA): TGTGCCAGTAGCCCCGGGACTAGCGGGAGAGATCCGAGTGAGCAGTTCTTC. Based on the CDR3 plus reference TRBV19 and TRBJ2-1, the full variable domain is DGGITQSPKYLFRKEGQNVTLSCEQNLNHDAMYWYRQDPGQGLRLIYYSQIVNDFQKGDIAEGYSVSREKKESFPLTVTSAQKNPTAFYLCASSPGTSGRDPSEQFFGPGTRLTVL.

The chain links TRBV6-6 to TRBJ1-1, with D perhaps matching TRBD1 (6 bases). V gave up 6 bases and J gave up 1 base, with 15 bases separating them. The germline CDR1 and CDR2 sequences are MNHNY and SVGAGI (reference sequence). There are 15 residues in the CDR3. CDR3 loop: CASSPPTTGNTEAFF. The DNA of the CDR3 is TGTGCCAGCAGCCCCCCCACGACAGGGAACACTGAAGCTTTCTTT.

The chain combines TRBV15 with TRBJ2-7; D unresolved. Germline V gene data show CDR1 as LNHNV and CDR2 as YYDKDF (reference sequence). The CDR3 sequence is 13 residues long. Between the trimmed V and J ends, which lost 5 bases and 0 bases, there was a span of 8 bases. The CDR3 reads CATSPIRSYEQYF. CDR3 bases: TGTGCCACCAGCCCTATCCGCTCCTACGAGCAGTACTTC.

V and J are TRBV30 and TRBJ2-6, with 10 bases matching TRBD1. Per the germline V gene, CDR1 is GTSNPN and CDR2 is SVGIG (reference sequence). Trimming cost V 4 bases and J 4 bases; bases outside gene matches: 10. CDR3 length equals 17 residues. CDR3 DNA: TGTGCCTGGATTCCGGGACAGGGGCTACCCGGGGCCAACGTCCTGACTTTC. Its protein is CAWIPGQGLPGANVLTF.